A selection of T cell receptor beta chains follows, all from one sample in a study of blood T cell repertoires in COVID-19. Assay used: immunoSEQ multiplex PCR; TCRdb lists only in-frame clones, some missing. The sample lists roughly 38,000 clones, approximately 88% seen once, with 9% in the top ten. Sequenced material: peripheral blood. The receptor source for this set is a woman in her 70s with acute or convalescent COVID-19. CDR3s include the opening cysteine and the closing phenylalanine or tryptophan. The D gene is left open where the match is weak.

v_call	d_call	j_call	cdr3_nt	cdr3_aa
TRBV3-1/TRBV3-2	.	TRBJ2-3	TGTGCCAGCAGCCAAGCGCCCACTTCGAGCACAGATACGCAGTATTTT	CASSQAPTSSTDTQYF
TRBV11-2	.	TRBJ1-2	TGTGCCAGCAGCCGTACCGGCACAGACTATGGCTACACCTTC	CASSRTGTDYGYTF
TRBV7-8	TRBD1	TRBJ1-2	TGTGCCAGCAGCTCGCGGACAGGGGGCGCGTTAGTGGGCTACACCTTC	CASSSRTGGALVGYTF
TRBV19	.	TRBJ2-5	TGTGCCAGTCGGGAAAAACAGACCCAGTACTTC	CASREKQTQYF
TRBV5-1	TRBD2	TRBJ2-5	TGCGCCAGCAGCAGGGGAGGGGATTTTGAAGAGACCCAGTACTTC	CASSRGGDFEETQYF
TRBV10-3	.	TRBJ1-3	TGTGCCATCAGTGAGTCGTTTTGGCAGGGAGGAAACACCATATATTTT	CAISESFWQGGNTIYF
TRBV14	TRBD2	TRBJ2-3	TGTGCCAGCAGCCAAGGGTCCCTAGGACTAGCCCTAGATACGCAGTATTTT	CASSQGSLGLALDTQYF
TRBV7-6	.	TRBJ2-1	TGTGCCAGCAGCCCGAGGGAGGTACTTCCACCCTACAATGAGCAGTTCTTC	CASSPREVLPPYNEQFF
TRBV7-3	TRBD2	TRBJ2-1	TGTGCCAGCAGCGGGAGCGGGACTCACAATGAGCAGTTCTTC	CASSGSGTHNEQFF
TRBV6-4	.	TRBJ2-6	TGTGCCAGCAGGAGTGACTCTGGGGCCAACGTCCTGACTTTC	CASRSDSGANVLTF